This TCR beta chain was recorded in a study of blood T cell repertoires in COVID-19. The CDR3 has 16 amino acids. Germline assignment: CDR1 SGHTA and CDR2 FQGNSA. With 5 bases clipped from V and 13 bases from J, the junction kept 12 bases outside the gene matches. Here immunoSEQ multiplex PCR was the method, and the copy in TCRdb shows in-frame clones only, minus some. The sample comprises approximately 290,000 clones, approximately 85% of which are singletons, and 0.7% to 0.9% rests with the top ten. The rearrangement uses TRBV7-2 and TRBJ1-6; 12 bases are shared with TRBD1. The sequencing sample was made of peripheral blood. This clonotype originated in a human donor with COVID-19, enrolled during active disease. The donor label of this sample is uncertain. The CDR3 is CASSPRGGTGGPPLHF. As DNA, the CDR3 is TGTGCCAGCAGCCCCCGGGGGGGGACAGGGGGCCCTCCCCTCCACTTT.